This entry is about one T cell receptor beta chain. CDR1 and CDR2 from the germline V gene are SGHRS and YFSETQ. The CDR3 is 16 amino acids. Trimming removed 3 bases from V and 7 bases from J; junction bases left unmatched: 5. Seattle's enrolled individuals joined amid active infection and were then monitored longitudinally. The sample originates from a study of blood T cell repertoires in COVID-19. Study summary: The samples span acute and convalescent COVID-19 from the United States, Italy and Spain. PBMCs, B-cell-depleted T cells, or T cells provided the cDNA or gDNA that made up the material.

Original handling: How many nucleated cells were present was estimated from reference gene primer amplification. TCRdb's table, derived via immunoSEQ multiplex PCR, lists solely in-frame clones and lacks some. The V and J calls and clone size are taken from that table; D and trimming were inferred from the DNA. Here the sample spans about 38,000 clones, nearly 90% being singletons. J is TRBJ1-6 and V is TRBV5-1; 12 positions match TRBD1. This clonotype originated in a man aged 60 to 75 with COVID-19, enrolled during active disease. The sequencing sample was made of peripheral blood. The CDR3 protein is CASSSRDRGLNSPLHF. The CDR3 nucleotides read TGCGCCAGCAGCTCCCGGGACAGGGGGCTAAATTCACCCCTCCACTTT. Looking up the rest from reference TRBV5-1 and TRBJ1-6 gives the full variable domain: KAGVTQTPRYLIKTRGQQVTLSCSPISGHRSVSWYQQTPGQGLQFLFEYFSETQRNKGNFPGRFSGRQFSNSRSEMNVSTLELGDSALYLCASSSRDRGLNSPLHFGNGTRLTVT.